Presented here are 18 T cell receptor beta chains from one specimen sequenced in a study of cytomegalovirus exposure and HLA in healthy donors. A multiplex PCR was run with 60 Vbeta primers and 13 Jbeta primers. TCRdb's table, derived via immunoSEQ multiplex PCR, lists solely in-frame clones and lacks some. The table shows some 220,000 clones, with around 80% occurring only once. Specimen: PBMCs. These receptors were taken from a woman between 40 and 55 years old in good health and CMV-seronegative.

CDR3 amino acids: CASRGAGGLEAFF. The DNA of the CDR3 is TGTGCCAGTAGGGGAGCGGGGGGTCTTGAAGCTTTCTTT. This chain uses TRBV19 with TRBJ1-1; tentative D call: TRBD1 (5 bases). Germline V gives CDR1 LNHDA, CDR2 SQIVND (reference sequence). The length of the CDR3 is 13 residues. V lost 6 bases to trimming and J lost 7 bases, with 15 bases between them. Full variable domain (rest looked up from reference TRBV19 and TRBJ1-1): DGGITQSPKYLFRKEGQNVTLSCEQNLNHDAMYWYRQDPGQGLRLIYYSQIVNDFQKGDIAEGYSVSREKKESFPLTVTSAQKNPTAFYLCASRGAGGLEAFFGQGTRLTVV.

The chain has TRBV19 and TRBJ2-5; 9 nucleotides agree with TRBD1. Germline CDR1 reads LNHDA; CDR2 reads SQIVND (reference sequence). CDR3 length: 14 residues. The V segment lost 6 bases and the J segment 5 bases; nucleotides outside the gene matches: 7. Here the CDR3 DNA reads TGTGCCAGTAGCCGCGGGACAGGGTCCGAGACCCAGTACTTC. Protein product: CASSRGTGSETQYF.

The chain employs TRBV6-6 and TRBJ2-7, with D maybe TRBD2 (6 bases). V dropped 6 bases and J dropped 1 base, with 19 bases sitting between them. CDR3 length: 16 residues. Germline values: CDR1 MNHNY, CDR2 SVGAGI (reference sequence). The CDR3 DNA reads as TGTGCCAGCAGCCATAGCCGAGACGGGGGTTCCTACGAGCAGTACTTC. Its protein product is CASSHSRDGGSYEQYF.

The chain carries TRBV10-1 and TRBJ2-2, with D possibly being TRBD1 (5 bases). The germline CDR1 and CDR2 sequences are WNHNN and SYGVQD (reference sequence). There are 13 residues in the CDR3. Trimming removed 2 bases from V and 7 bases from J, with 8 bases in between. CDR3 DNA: TGCGCCAGCAGTGAGATCAGGGACGGGGAGCTGTTTTTT. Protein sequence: CASSEIRDGELFF.

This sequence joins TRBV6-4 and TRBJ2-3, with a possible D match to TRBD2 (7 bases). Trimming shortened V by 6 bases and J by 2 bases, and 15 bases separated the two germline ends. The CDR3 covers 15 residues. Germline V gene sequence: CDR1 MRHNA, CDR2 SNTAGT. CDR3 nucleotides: TGTGCCAGCAGCGGGGGGCCTTCATACACAGATACGCAGTATTTT. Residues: CASSGGPSYTDTQYF.

CDR3: CASGGQQGTGELFF. The CDR3 DNA reads as TGTGCCAGCGGCGGCCAGCAGGGCACCGGGGAGCTGTTTTTT. The V gene is TRBV2, the J gene TRBJ2-2; a weak D match, TRBD1 (5 bases). Germline V lookup: CDR1 SNHLY, CDR2 FYNNEI. CDR3 size: 14 residues. V was clipped by 8 bases and J by 4 bases, with 14 bases between them.

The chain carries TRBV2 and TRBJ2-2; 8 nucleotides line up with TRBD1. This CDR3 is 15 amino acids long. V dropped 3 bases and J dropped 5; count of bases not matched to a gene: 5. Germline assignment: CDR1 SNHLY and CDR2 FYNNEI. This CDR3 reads CASSDDRTGTGELFF. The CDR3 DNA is TGTGCCAGCAGTGACGACCGGACAGGGACCGGGGAGCTGTTTTTT.

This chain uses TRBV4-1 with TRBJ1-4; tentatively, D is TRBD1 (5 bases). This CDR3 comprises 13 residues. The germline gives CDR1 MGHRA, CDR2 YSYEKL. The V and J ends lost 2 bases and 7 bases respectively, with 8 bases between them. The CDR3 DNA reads TGCGCCAGCAGCCAATGGAGGGGTGAAAAACTGTTTTTT. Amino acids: CASSQWRGEKLFF.

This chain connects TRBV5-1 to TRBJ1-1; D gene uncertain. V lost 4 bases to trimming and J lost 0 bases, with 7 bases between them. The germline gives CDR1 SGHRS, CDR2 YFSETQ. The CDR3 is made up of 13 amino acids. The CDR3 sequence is CASSDTLNTEAFF. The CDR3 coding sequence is TGCGCCAGCAGCGACACATTGAACACTGAAGCTTTCTTT.

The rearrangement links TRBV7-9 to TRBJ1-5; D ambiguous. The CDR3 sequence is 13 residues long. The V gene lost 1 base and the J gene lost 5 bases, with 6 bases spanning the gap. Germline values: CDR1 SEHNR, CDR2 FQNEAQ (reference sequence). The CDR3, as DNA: TGTGCCAGCAGCTTAGTCGGGGATCAGCCCCAGCATTTT. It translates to CASSLVGDQPQHF.

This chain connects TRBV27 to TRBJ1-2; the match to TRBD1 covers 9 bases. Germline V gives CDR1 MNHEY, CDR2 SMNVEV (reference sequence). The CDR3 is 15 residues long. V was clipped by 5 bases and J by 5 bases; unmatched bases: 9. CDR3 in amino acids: CASSPREGQGYGYTF. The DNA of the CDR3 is TGTGCCAGCAGTCCTCGCGAGGGACAGGGTTATGGCTACACCTTC.

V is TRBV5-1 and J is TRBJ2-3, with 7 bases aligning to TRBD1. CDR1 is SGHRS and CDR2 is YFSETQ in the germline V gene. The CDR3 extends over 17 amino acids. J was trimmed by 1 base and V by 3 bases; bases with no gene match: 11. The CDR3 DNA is TGCGCCAGCAGCTCCGGGACAGCCGAAGGGGGCACAGATACGCAGTATTTT. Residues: CASSSGTAEGGTDTQYF.

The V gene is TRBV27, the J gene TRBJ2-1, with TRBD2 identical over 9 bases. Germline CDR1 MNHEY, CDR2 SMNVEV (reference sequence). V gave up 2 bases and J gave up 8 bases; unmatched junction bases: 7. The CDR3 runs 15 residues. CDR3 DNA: TGTGCCAGCAGTTTAGAGAGCGGGGGGTTCTATGAGCAGTTCTTC. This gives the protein CASSLESGGFYEQFF.

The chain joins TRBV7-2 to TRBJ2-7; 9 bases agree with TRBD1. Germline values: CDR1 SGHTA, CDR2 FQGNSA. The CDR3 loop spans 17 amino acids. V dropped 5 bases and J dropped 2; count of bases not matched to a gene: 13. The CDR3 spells CASSHATRTGAAYEQYF. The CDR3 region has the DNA TGTGCCAGCAGCCATGCTACCAGGACAGGGGCTGCCTACGAGCAGTACTTC.

CDR3 sequence (DNA): TGTGCCAGCAGGCCGGGGGTAGGAATGAATGAAAAACTGTTTTTT. Its protein product is CASRPGVGMNEKLFF. This sequence joins TRBV5-8 and TRBJ1-4; TRBD1 might be the D (5 bases). The CDR3 contains 15 residues. The ends were cut back, 5 bases at V and 5 bases at J, with 16 bases in the middle. Per germline, CDR1 SGHTS and CDR2 YDEGEE.

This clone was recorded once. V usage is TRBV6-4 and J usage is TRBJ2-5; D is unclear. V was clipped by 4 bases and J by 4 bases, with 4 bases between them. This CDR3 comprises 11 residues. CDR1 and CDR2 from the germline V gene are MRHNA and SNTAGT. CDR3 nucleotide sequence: TGTGCCAGCAGTGCCCGAGAGACCCAGTACTTC. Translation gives CASSARETQYF.

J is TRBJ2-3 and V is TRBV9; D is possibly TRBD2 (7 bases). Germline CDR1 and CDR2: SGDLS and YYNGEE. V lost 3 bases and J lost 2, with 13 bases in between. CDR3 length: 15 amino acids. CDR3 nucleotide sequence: TGTGCCAGCAGCGAGGGGGGGTTTTACACAGATACGCAGTATTTT. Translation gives CASSEGGFYTDTQYF.

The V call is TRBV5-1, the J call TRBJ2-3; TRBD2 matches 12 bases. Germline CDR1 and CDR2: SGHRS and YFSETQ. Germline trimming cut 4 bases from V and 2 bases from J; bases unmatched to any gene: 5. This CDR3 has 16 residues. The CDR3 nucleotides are TGCGCCAGCAGCCCGACTAGCGGGGGCCCCACAGATACGCAGTATTTT. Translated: CASSPTSGGPTDTQYF.